A selection of T cell receptor beta chains follows, all from one sample in a study of regulatory T cells in long-lasting Graves disease. Via MiXCR, TCRdb re-called the multiplex PCR reads, giving one row per CDR3 protein. The profile covers approximately 270,000 distinct CDR3 sequences, with about 17% appearing a single time and approximately 14% taken by the ten largest. The sample was also reused in another study, on T cells in Graves' hyperthyroidism and ophthalmopathy.

Material: peripheral blood mononuclear cells (PBMCs), obtained at new diagnosis, from a patient treated with antithyroid drugs. The source is a woman aged 30 to 39 with Graves disease. Each CDR3 is given with its conserved first and last residue. The D gene is left open where the match is weak. Only part of the rows carry a size: once, few, many, or a class if the clone is expanded.

TRBV12-3/TRBV12-4	TRBJ1-1	TRBD1	few	CASRTGGTTEAFF	TGTGCCAGCAGGACAGGGGGGACCACTGAAGCTTTCTTT
TRBV9	TRBJ1-1	-	many	CASTCFYAFF	TGTGCCAGCACCTGTTTCTATGCTTTCTTT
TRBV10-2	TRBJ1-1	TRBD1	many	CASIPGQENTEAFF	TGCGCCAGCATCCCGGGACAGGAGAACACTGAAGCTTTCTTT
TRBV13	TRBJ2-1	-	-	CASSLPSSDEQFF	TGTGCCAGCAGCTTGCCTAGTAGCGATGAGCAGTTCTTC
TRBV11-1	TRBJ2-1	TRBD2	-	CASSSRPGTSGYNEQFF	TGTGCCAGCAGCAGCCGCCCCGGGACTAGCGGGTACAATGAGCAGTTCTTC
TRBV12-3/TRBV12-4	TRBJ2-1	-	many	CASSYRGSNEQFF	TGTGCCAGCAGTTACCGTGGGTCCAATGAGCAGTTCTTC
TRBV9	TRBJ2-3	TRBD2	many	CASSVGGLAGGTTDTQYF	TGTGCCAGCAGCGTAGGGGGACTAGCGGGGGGCACCACAGATACGCAGTATTTT
TRBV5-5	TRBJ2-1	-	many	CASSLVWGPIIEQFF	TGTGCCAGCAGCTTGGTATGGGGCCCGATCATTGAGCAGTTCTTC
TRBV2	TRBJ2-3	TRBD1	-	CASRDPDRPFSTDTQYF	TGTGCCAGCAGAGACCCGGACAGGCCGTTTAGCACAGATACGCAGTATTTT
TRBV12-3/TRBV12-4	TRBJ2-1	-	many	CASSSKGREGNEQFF	TGTGCCAGCTCCTCTAAGGGCAGGGAAGGAAATGAGCAGTTCTTC
TRBV7-9	TRBJ1-2	-	many	CASSEMHGGAYGYTF	TGTGCCAGCAGCGAGATGCATGGGGGCGCGTATGGCTACACCTTC
TRBV4-2	TRBJ1-2	TRBD1	many	CASSQDGRGRGYTF	TGTGCCAGCAGCCAAGATGGCAGGGGGCGAGGCTACACCTTC
TRBV5-1	TRBJ2-1	TRBD2	many	CASSFQRGGDEQFF	TGCGCCAGCAGCTTCCAGCGGGGGGGCGATGAGCAGTTCTTC
TRBV4-1	TRBJ1-2	-	-	CASSHGAQGSYGYTF	TGCGCCAGCAGCCACGGGGCGCAGGGATCCTATGGCTACACCTTC
TRBV6-5	TRBJ2-7	-	many	CASSYKGPPGIHEQYF	TGTGCCAGCAGTTACAAGGGTCCGCCGGGTATCCACGAGCAGTACTTC
TRBV7-8	TRBJ2-4	TRBD2	many	CASSLPRRIAGAKNIQYF	TGTGCCAGCAGCCTCCCTCGAAGAATAGCGGGGGCCAAAAACATTCAGTACTTC
TRBV24-1	TRBJ2-7	-	many	CATDRSSYEQYF	TGTGCCACCGACAGGAGCTCCTACGAGCAGTACTTC
TRBV6-1	TRBJ2-1	-	many	CASSEQGYGEQFF	TGTGCCAGCAGTGAACAGGGTTACGGTGAGCAGTTCTTC
TRBV12-5	TRBJ1-3	-	-	CASGLVNTIYF	TGTGCTAGTGGTTTGGTAAACACCATATATTTT
TRBV6-1	TRBJ1-3	-	few	CASSEKDGRNTIYF	TGTGCCAGCAGTGAAAAAGACGGCCGGAACACCATATATTTT
TRBV7-6	TRBJ2-1	-	many	CASSLAGGGREQFF	TGTGCCAGCAGCTTAGCGGGGGGGGGCCGGGAGCAGTTCTTC
TRBV24-1	TRBJ2-5	-	many	CATSDPGRETQYF	TGTGCCACCAGTGACCCGGGGAGAGAGACCCAGTACTTC
TRBV7-9	TRBJ1-1	-	many	CASSSVYSMNTEAFF	TGTGCCAGCAGCTCCGTATATAGTATGAACACTGAAGCTTTCTTT
TRBV10-3	TRBJ1-5	-	many	CAISAQGGQPQHF	TGTGCCATCAGTGCGCAGGGAGGGCAGCCCCAGCATTTT
TRBV20-1	TRBJ2-3	TRBD2	-	CSAYVSGGVILDTQYF	TGCAGTGCTTACGTTAGCGGGGGGGTGATATTAGATACGCAGTATTTT
TRBV11-2	TRBJ2-7	-	-	CASSSAGTEYEQYF	TGTGCCAGCAGCTCCGCCGGGACGGAGTACGAGCAGTACTTC